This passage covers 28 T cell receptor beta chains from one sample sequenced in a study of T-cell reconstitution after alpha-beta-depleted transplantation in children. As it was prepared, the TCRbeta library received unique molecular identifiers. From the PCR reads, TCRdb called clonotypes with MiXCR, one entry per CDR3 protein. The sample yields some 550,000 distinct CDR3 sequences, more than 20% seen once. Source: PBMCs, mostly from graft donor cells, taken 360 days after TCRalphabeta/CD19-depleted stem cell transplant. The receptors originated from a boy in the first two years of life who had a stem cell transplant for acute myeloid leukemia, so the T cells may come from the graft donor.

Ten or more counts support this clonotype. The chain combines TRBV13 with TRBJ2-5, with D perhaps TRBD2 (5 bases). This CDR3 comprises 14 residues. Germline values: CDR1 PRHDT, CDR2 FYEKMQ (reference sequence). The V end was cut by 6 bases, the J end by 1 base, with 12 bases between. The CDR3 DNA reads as TGTGCCAGCAGTTACGGACTGCCCCAAGAGACCCAGTACTTC. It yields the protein CASSYGLPQETQYF.

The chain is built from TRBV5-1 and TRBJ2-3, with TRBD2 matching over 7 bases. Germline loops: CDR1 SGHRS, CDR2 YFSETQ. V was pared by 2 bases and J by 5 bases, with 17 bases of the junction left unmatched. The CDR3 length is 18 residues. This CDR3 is CASSFPIELSGEGDTQYF. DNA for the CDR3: TGCGCCAGCAGCTTCCCGATCGAGTTAAGCGGGGAAGGAGATACGCAGTATTTT. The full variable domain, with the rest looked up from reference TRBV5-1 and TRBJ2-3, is KAGVTQTPRYLIKTRGQQVTLSCSPISGHRSVSWYQQTPGQGLQFLFEYFSETQRNKGNFPGRFSGRQFSNSRSEMNVSTLELGDSALYLCASSFPIELSGEGDTQYFGPGTRLTVL.

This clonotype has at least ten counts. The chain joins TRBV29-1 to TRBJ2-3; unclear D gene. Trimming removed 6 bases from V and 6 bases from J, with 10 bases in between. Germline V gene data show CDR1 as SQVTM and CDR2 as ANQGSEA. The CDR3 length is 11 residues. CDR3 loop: CSVSQSDTQYF. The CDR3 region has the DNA TGCAGCGTATCGCAATCCGATACGCAGTATTTT.

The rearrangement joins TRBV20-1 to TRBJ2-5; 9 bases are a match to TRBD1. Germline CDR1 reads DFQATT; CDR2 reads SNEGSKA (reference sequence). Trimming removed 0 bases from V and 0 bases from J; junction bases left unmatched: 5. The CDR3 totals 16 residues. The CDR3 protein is CSARDRDREYQETQYF. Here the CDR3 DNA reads TGCAGTGCTAGAGACAGGGACAGGGAGTACCAAGAGACCCAGTACTTC.

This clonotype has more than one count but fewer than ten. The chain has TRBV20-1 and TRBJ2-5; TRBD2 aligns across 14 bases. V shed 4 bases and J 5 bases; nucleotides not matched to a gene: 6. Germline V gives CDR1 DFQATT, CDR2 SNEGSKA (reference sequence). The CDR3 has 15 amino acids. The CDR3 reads CSATGTSGGWETQYF. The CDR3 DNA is TGCAGTGCTACAGGGACTAGCGGGGGTTGGGAGACCCAGTACTTC.

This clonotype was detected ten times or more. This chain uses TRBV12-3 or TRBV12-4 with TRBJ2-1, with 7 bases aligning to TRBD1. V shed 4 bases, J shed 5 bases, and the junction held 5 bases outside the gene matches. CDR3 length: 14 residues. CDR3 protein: CASSWGQSNNEQFF. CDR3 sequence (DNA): TGTGCCAGCAGTTGGGGACAGTCAAACAATGAGCAGTTCTTC.

In DNA, the CDR3 is TGTGCCACCAGTGATTTATTGTGGTTCAGCACCCACTTCAGCACAGATACGCAGTATTTT. It is translated as CATSDLLWFSTHFSTDTQYF. The chain joins TRBV24-1 to TRBJ2-3; D not resolved. Trimming shortened V by 1 base and J by 0 bases, and 22 bases separated the two germline ends. The germline gives CDR1 KGHDR, CDR2 SFDVKD. The CDR3 consists of 20 residues.

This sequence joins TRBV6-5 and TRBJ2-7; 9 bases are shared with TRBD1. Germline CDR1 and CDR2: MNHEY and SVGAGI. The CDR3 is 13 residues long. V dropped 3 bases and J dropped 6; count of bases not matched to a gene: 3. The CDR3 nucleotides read TGTGCCAGCAGTTATTCGGACAGGGGCGAGCAGTACGTC. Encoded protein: CASSYSDRGEQYV.

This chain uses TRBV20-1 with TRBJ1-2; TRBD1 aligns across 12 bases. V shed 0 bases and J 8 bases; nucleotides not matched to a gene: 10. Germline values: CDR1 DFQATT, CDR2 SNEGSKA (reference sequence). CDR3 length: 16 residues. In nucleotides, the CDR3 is TGCAGTGCTAGAGATCGTGTAACCGGGACAGGGGGCGGCTACACCTTC. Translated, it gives CSARDRVTGTGGGYTF.

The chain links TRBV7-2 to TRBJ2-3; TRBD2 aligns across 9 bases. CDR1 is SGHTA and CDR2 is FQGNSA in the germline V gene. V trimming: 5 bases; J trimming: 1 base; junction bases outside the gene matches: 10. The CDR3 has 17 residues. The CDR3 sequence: CASSLSFGGGGTDTQYF. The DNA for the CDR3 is TGTGCCAGCAGCCTAAGTTTTGGCGGGGGGGGCACAGATACGCAGTATTTT.

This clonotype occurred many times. The CDR3 loop reads CASSLVLAGGGEQFF. The CDR3 coding sequence is TGTGCCAGCAGTTTAGTTCTAGCGGGGGGAGGTGAGCAGTTCTTC. The chain is built from TRBV12-3 or TRBV12-4 and TRBJ2-1; 11 nucleotides match TRBD2. V dropped 1 base and J dropped 9; count of bases not matched to a gene: 5. The CDR3 covers 15 residues.

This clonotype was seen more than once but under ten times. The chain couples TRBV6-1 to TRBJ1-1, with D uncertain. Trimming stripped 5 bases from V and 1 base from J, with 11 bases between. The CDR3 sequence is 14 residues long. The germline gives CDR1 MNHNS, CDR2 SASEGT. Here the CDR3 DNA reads TGTGCCAGCAGTCTTCGGGCTTCGAACACTGAAGCTTTCTTT. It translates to CASSLRASNTEAFF.

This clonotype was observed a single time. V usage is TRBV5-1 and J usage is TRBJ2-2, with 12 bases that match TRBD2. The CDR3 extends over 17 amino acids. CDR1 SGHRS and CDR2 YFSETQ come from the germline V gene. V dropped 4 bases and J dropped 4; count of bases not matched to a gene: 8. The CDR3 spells CASSGVLAGGRTGELFF. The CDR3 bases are TGCGCCAGCAGCGGCGTACTAGCGGGGGGTCGCACCGGGGAGCTGTTTTTT.

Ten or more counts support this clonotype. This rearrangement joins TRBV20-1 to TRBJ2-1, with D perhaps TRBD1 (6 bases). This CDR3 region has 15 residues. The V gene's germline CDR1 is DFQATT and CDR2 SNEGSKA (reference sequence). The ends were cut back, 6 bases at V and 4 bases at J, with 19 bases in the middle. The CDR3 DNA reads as TGCAGTGCCACCGGTGTGGGGGCGGCGTACAATGAGCAGTTCTTC. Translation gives CSATGVGAAYNEQFF.

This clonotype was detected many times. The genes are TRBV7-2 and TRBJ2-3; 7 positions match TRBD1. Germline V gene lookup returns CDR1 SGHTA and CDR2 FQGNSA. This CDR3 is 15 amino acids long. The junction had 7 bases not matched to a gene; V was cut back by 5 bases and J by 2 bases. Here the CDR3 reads CASSRQGPFTDTQYF. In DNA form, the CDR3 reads TGTGCCAGCAGCCGACAGGGCCCATTCACAGATACGCAGTATTTT.

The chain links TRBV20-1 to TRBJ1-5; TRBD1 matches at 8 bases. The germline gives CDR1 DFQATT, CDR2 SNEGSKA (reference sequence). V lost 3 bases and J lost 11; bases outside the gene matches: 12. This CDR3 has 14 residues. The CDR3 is CSASRDRSRSSQHF. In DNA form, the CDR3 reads TGCAGTGCTAGTAGGGACAGGTCAAGGTCGTCCCAGCATTTT.

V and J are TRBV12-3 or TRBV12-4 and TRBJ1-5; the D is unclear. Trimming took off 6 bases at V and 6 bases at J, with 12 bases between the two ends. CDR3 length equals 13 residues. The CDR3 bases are TGTGCCAGCAGCTTCGACTCTAGTCAGCCCCAGCATTTT. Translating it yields CASSFDSSQPQHF.

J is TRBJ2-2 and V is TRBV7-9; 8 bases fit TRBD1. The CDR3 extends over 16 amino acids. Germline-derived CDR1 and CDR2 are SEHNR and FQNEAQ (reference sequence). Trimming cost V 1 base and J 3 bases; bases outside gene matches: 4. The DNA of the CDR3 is TGTGCCAGCAGCTTAGTATCGACAGGGGACACCGGGGAGCTGTTTTTT. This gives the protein CASSLVSTGDTGELFF.

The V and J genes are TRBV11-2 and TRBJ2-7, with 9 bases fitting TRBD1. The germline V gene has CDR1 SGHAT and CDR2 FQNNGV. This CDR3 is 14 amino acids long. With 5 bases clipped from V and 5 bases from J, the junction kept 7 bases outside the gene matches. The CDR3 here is CASSVTGQGHEQYF. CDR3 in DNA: TGTGCCAGCAGCGTCACGGGACAGGGCCACGAGCAGTACTTC.

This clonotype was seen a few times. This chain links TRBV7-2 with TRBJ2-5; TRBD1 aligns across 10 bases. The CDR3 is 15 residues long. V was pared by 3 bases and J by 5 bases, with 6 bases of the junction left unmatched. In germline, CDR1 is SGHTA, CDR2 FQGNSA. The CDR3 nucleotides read TGTGCCAGCAGCTTTCTGACAGGGGGCCAGGAGACCCAGTACTTC. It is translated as CASSFLTGGQETQYF.

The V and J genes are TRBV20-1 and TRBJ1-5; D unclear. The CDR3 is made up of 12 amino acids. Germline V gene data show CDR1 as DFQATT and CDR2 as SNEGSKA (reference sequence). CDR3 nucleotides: TGCAGCCGAGGACGGCCGCAAGGGCCCCAGCATTTT. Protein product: CSRGRPQGPQHF.

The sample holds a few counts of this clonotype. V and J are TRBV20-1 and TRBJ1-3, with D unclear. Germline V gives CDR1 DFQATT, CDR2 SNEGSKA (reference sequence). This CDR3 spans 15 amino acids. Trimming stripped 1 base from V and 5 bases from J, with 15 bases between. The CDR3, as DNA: TGCAGTGCTAGAGGACGGGCAGGCGCTAGAAACACCATATATTTT. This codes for CSARGRAGARNTIYF.

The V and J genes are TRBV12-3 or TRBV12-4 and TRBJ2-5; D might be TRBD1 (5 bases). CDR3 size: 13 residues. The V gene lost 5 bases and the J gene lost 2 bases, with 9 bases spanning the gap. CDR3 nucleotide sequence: TGTGCCAGCAGTCACAGGAATCAAGAGACCCAGTACTTC. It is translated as CASSHRNQETQYF.

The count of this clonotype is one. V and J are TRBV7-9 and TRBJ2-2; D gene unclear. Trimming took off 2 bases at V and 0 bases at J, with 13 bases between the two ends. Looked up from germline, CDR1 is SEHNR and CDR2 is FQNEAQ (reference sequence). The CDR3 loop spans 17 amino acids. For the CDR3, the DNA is TGTGCCAGCAGCTTACCCTCCGGGTTGCCGAACACCGGGGAGCTGTTTTTT. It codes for CASSLPSGLPNTGELFF.

The CDR3 loop reads CASSLGDRGRDTEAFF. The CDR3 DNA sequence: TGTGCCAGCAGCTTAGGGGACAGGGGGCGCGATACTGAAGCTTTCTTT. V and J are TRBV7-6 and TRBJ1-1; 12 nucleotides match TRBD1. Germline trimming cut 1 base from V and 5 bases from J; bases unmatched to any gene: 5. The CDR3 contains 16 residues. Germline CDR1 reads SGHVS; CDR2 reads FNYEAQ.

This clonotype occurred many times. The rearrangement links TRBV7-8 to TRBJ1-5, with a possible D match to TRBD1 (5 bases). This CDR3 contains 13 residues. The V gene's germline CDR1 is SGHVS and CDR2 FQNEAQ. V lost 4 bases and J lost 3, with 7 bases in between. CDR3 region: CASSSTDNQPQHF. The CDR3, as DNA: TGTGCCAGCAGCTCGACAGACAATCAGCCCCAGCATTTT.

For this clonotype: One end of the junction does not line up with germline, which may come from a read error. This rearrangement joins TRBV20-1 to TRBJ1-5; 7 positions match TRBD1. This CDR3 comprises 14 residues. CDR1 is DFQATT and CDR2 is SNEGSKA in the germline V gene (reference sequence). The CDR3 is CSATLTGTDQPQHF. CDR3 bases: TGCAGCGCTACCCTGACAGGGACTGATCAGCCCCAGCATTTT.

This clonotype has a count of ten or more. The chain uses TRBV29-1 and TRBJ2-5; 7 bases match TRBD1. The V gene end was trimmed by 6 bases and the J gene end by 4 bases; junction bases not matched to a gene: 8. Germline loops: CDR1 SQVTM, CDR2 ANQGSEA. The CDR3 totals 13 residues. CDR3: CSVDRERAETQYF. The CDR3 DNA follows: TGCAGCGTCGACAGGGAACGAGCAGAGACCCAGTACTTC.